This is a list of T cell receptor beta chains from one sample in a study of cytomegalovirus exposure and HLA in healthy donors. TCRdb keeps only in-frame clones here, not all; method: immunoSEQ multiplex PCR. The table includes some 130,000 clones, around 80% detected once. Sequencing was performed on PBMCs. These receptor sequences come from a woman in her thirties or forties in good health and CMV-seronegative. CDR3s include the opening cysteine and the closing phenylalanine or tryptophan. D genes are given only for firm matches. Size tells how often a clone was seen (once, few, many) or the class of an expanded clone, and some rows leave it out.

j_gene	abundance	v_gene	len	d_gene	CDR3aa	CDR3nt
TRBJ1-1	few	TRBV19	14	TRBD1	CASSSGQVNTEAFF	TGTGCCAGTAGTTCCGGACAGGTGAACACTGAAGCTTTCTTT
TRBJ1-1	NA	TRBV28	14	TRBD1	CASRTTGTNTEAFF	TGTGCCAGCAGAACGACAGGGACAAACACTGAAGCTTTCTTT
TRBJ1-5	NA	TRBV27	14	NA	CASSSGRVNQPQHF	TGTGCCAGCAGTTCCGGGAGGGTCAACCAGCCCCAGCATTTT
TRBJ2-3	NA	TRBV11-1	15	TRBD2	CASSQRVRGADTQYF	TGTGCCAGCAGCCAGAGGGTGCGGGGGGCAGATACGCAGTATTTT
TRBJ2-5	NA	TRBV2	15	NA	CASSPDGLQGGKQYF	TGTGCCAGCAGTCCAGACGGACTCCAGGGCGGGAAGCAGTACTTC
TRBJ2-7	NA	TRBV2	14	NA	CASSDRRVPYEQYF	TGTGCCAGCAGTGATAGGAGGGTGCCCTACGAGCAGTACTTC
TRBJ2-7	NA	TRBV27	14	TRBD2	CASSLTGLAYEQYF	TGTGCCAGCAGTTTAACGGGACTAGCCTACGAGCAGTACTTC
TRBJ2-3	NA	TRBV5-1	18	TRBD2	CASSRDTPSGGATDTQYF	TGCGCCAGCAGCCGCGATACTCCTAGCGGGGGGGCGACAGATACGCAGTATTTT
TRBJ1-5	NA	TRBV10-1	13	TRBD1	CATNYRGDQPQHF	TGCGCCACCAATTACAGGGGTGATCAGCCCCAGCATTTT
TRBJ2-5	NA	TRBV28	18	TRBD2	CASSSPGLAGGPGETQYF	TGTGCCAGCAGTTCCCCGGGACTAGCGGGAGGGCCGGGGGAGACCCAGTACTTC
TRBJ2-7	NA	TRBV23-1	18	NA	CASSPTLTTGIRTYEQYF	TGCGCCAGCAGTCCGACCCTAACGACAGGAATCCGCACCTACGAGCAGTACTTC
TRBJ2-1	few	TRBV2	14	TRBD2	CASVGLAGYNEQFF	TGTGCCAGCGTGGGCCTAGCGGGATACAATGAGCAGTTCTTC
TRBJ1-6	once	TRBV5-1	15	NA	CASSLVGSNNSPLHF	TGCGCCAGCAGCTTGGTGGGCAGCAATAATTCACCCCTCCACTTT
TRBJ1-6	NA	TRBV5-1	17	TRBD1	CASSLDPGQGRNSPLHF	TGCGCCAGCAGCTTGGATCCGGGACAGGGACGAAATTCACCCCTCCACTTT
TRBJ2-2	NA	TRBV30	16	NA	CAWTPVVGDFTGELFF	TGTGCCTGGACTCCTGTGGTAGGGGACTTCACCGGGGAGCTGTTTTTT
TRBJ1-2	few	TRBV7-2	15	TRBD1	CASSPQGERGLGYTF	TGTGCCAGCAGCCCGCAGGGAGAGAGGGGGCTTGGCTACACCTTC
TRBJ1-2	NA	TRBV6-6	12	NA	CASTGANYGYTF	TGTGCCAGCACTGGAGCTAACTATGGCTACACCTTC
TRBJ1-5	NA	TRBV19	13	NA	CASSIQGDQPQHF	TGTGCCAGTAGTATACAGGGTGATCAGCCCCAGCATTTT
TRBJ1-6	NA	TRBV30	14	TRBD1	CAWSTWDSNSPLHF	TGTGCCTGGAGTACGTGGGACAGTAATTCACCCCTCCACTTT
TRBJ2-3	NA	TRBV10-1	14	TRBD1	CASSSGQGADTQYF	TGCGCCAGCTCCTCAGGACAGGGGGCAGATACGCAGTATTTT
TRBJ2-1	once	TRBV2	14	TRBD1	CASSDGQGWNEQFF	TGTGCCAGCAGTGACGGACAGGGCTGGAATGAGCAGTTCTTC
TRBJ2-3	NA	TRBV6-5	14	TRBD2	CASGTGGLSDTQYF	TGTGCCAGCGGAACGGGGGGACTTTCAGATACGCAGTATTTT
TRBJ1-5	NA	TRBV18	16	TRBD1	CASSPPLAGGDQPQHF	TGTGCCAGCTCACCACCCTTAGCAGGGGGAGATCAGCCCCAGCATTTT
TRBJ2-7	NA	TRBV27	13	TRBD1	CASLGQGQREQYF	TGTGCCAGCTTGGGACAGGGGCAGCGCGAGCAGTACTTC
TRBJ2-7	NA	TRBV19	12	NA	CASSTGSYEQYF	TGTGCCAGCTCGACTGGAAGCTACGAGCAGTACTTC
TRBJ1-4	NA	TRBV15	15	NA	CATSGPGRPREKLFF	TGTGCCACCAGCGGCCCGGGTCGCCCTCGGGAAAAACTGTTTTTT
TRBJ2-5	NA	TRBV29-1	13	NA	CSVEPTGQETQYF	TGCAGCGTTGAACCCACAGGCCAAGAGACCCAGTACTTC
TRBJ2-7	NA	TRBV14	15	NA	CASSQFRTGNYEQYF	TGTGCCAGCAGCCAATTCAGAACAGGGAACTACGAGCAGTACTTC
TRBJ2-1	NA	TRBV29-1	13	TRBD2	CCGTSGGYNEQFF	TGCTGCGGGACTAGCGGGGGGTACAATGAGCAGTTCTTC
TRBJ1-1	NA	TRBV28	15	NA	CASTSGEGYWTEAFF	TGTGCCAGCACCTCGGGAGAGGGCTATTGGACTGAAGCTTTCTTT
TRBJ1-2	few	TRBV27	15	TRBD1	CASSSYRGSNYGYTF	TGTGCCAGCAGTTCGTACAGGGGATCCAACTATGGCTACACCTTC
TRBJ2-2	NA	TRBV18	18	TRBD1	CANSPYPGQGLGTGELFF	TGTGCCAACTCACCCTACCCGGGACAGGGACTCGGCACCGGGGAGCTGTTTTTT
TRBJ2-2	NA	TRBV28	16	TRBD2	CASTSPGLAGGRELFF	TGTGCCAGCACCTCTCCGGGACTAGCGGGAGGACGGGAGCTGTTTTTT
TRBJ1-2	NA	TRBV7-9	14	NA	CASSPSQGPSGYTF	TGTGCCAGCAGCCCGTCACAGGGACCCTCTGGCTACACCTTC
TRBJ1-5	NA	TRBV6-4	13	TRBD1	CASSRDRDKPQHF	TGTGCCAGCAGTCGGGACAGGGACAAGCCCCAGCATTTT
TRBJ1-4	NA	TRBV7-9	15	NA	CASSSRTVTNEKLFF	TGTGCCAGCAGCTCCCGGACAGTAACTAATGAAAAACTGTTTTTT
TRBJ2-7	few	TRBV10-1	12	TRBD1	CASSDLLGQAYF	TGCGCCAGCAGTGACCTTCTGGGACAGGCTTACTTC
TRBJ2-4	NA	TRBV28	14	TRBD1	CASKQGAGENIQYF	TGTGCCAGCAAGCAGGGGGCTGGAGAAAACATTCAGTACTTC
TRBJ2-1	NA	TRBV28	18	TRBD1	CASSLHLPGQGIYNEQFF	TGTGCCAGCAGTCTCCACCTCCCGGGACAGGGAATCTACAATGAGCAGTTCTTC
TRBJ1-2	NA	TRBV7-9	13	NA	CASSLVQGYGYTF	TGTGCCAGCAGCTTGGTACAGGGCTATGGCTACACCTTC
TRBJ2-1	NA	TRBV27	14	NA	CASSIIGGAGEQFF	TGTGCCAGCAGTATTATTGGGGGGGCGGGTGAGCAGTTCTTC
TRBJ1-1	NA	TRBV18	15	TRBD1	CASSPPGQGNTEAFF	TGTGCCAGCTCACCACCGGGACAGGGGAACACTGAAGCTTTCTTT
TRBJ2-2	NA	TRBV10-1	16	TRBD1	CASSQGALGEAGELFF	TGCGCCAGCAGTCAGGGGGCCCTTGGAGAGGCCGGGGAGCTGTTTTTT
TRBJ1-1	NA	TRBV19	16	NA	CASSTPPRGSNTEAFF	TGTGCCAGTAGTACCCCCCCCCGGGGGTCGAACACTGAAGCTTTCTTT
TRBJ2-3	NA	TRBV5-4	15	NA	CASSIDSSATDTQYF	TGTGCCAGCAGCATCGACTCCTCCGCCACAGATACGCAGTATTTT
TRBJ1-2	few	TRBV9	17	NA	CASSVGGPNELGGGYTF	TGTGCCAGCAGCGTAGGTGGCCCGAACGAGCTAGGAGGTGGCTACACCTTC
TRBJ2-2	once	TRBV6-1	14	TRBD1	CASGGQGGYGELFF	TGTGCCAGCGGAGGACAGGGCGGGTACGGGGAGCTGTTTTTT
TRBJ2-7	once	TRBV5-1	14	NA	CASSFDNSGYEQYF	TGCGCCAGCAGCTTTGATAATTCGGGCTACGAGCAGTACTTC
TRBJ2-7	NA	TRBV5-1	16	TRBD1	CASSLGDRAPSYEQYF	TGCGCCAGCAGCTTGGGAGACAGGGCCCCCTCCTACGAGCAGTACTTC
TRBJ2-7	NA	TRBV27	15	TRBD1	CATYPPRDRTYEQYF	TGTGCCACTTACCCCCCCCGGGACAGGACCTACGAGCAGTACTTC
TRBJ1-2	NA	TRBV28	13	TRBD1	CASTGQGLWGYTF	TGTGCCAGCACAGGACAGGGTCTGTGGGGCTACACCTTC
TRBJ1-4	NA	TRBV9	14	TRBD1	CASSVGDRDEKLFF	TGTGCCAGCAGCGTAGGGGACAGGGATGAAAAACTGTTTTTT
TRBJ2-7	NA	TRBV6-5	14	TRBD2	CARTCRTSGYEQYF	TGTGCCAGAACTTGTCGGACTAGCGGCTACGAGCAGTACTTC